This T cell receptor beta chain is drawn from a study of shared clonotypes between healthy human individuals. Researchers ran the assay at a deep level. Sequencing was performed with immunoSEQ multiplex PCR; in TCRdb, only in-frame clones are kept and a portion is missing. The sample gives some 1,400,000 clones, 96% of which show up once; approximately 1.1% is in the top ten. Per germline, CDR1 MNHNS and CDR2 SASEGT. Germline trimming cut 6 bases from V and 4 bases from J; bases unmatched to any gene: 5. There are 14 residues in the CDR3. The sequencing input was naive CD4+ T cells sorted from blood. Specified subset: CD45RA+ positively selected. The chain links TRBV6-1 to TRBJ2-5; 10 bases line up with TRBD1. This TCR was sampled from a man aged 25-45 years in good health. CDR3 bases: TGTGCCAGCAGAGGACAGGGGGGATCAGAGACCCAGTACTTC. Its translation: CASRGQGGSETQYF.